This T cell receptor beta chain was sequenced during a study of CD8+ T cells in alopecia areata. Of note for this clone: Its antigen is currently unknown.

Findings and limits, study-wide: Scalp sequencing also captures normal skin's resident alphabeta T cells. Between patients, shared TCR sequences were less clear than in mice. This was possibly due in part to HLA diversity in the patient population. Lesional scalp exceeded normal scalp in clonality, especially in alopecia totalis/universalis.

Germline assignment: CDR1 SGHTA and CDR2 FQGNSA. V was shortened by 4 bases and J by 4 bases, with 10 bases between the two germline ends. The CDR3 sequence is 13 residues long. Peripheral blood, together with lesional scalp punch biopsies, was collected from alopecia areata patients. After isolation, RNA underwent reverse transcription to generate cDNA as the sequencing template. Clones were sequenced by immunoSEQ multiplex PCR, and TCRdb holds only the in-frame ones, with some missing. The profile covers 140,000 to 150,000 clones, with roughly 61% appearing a single time and approximately 6.5% taken by the ten largest.

The TCR was taken from a human donor with alopecia areata. The chain combines TRBV7-2 with TRBJ2-5, with D perhaps matching TRBD1 (7 bases). Here the sequenced sample was CD4+ T cells sorted from blood, taken at week 0. CDR3 bases: TGTGCCAGCAGCTACCAGGGGGGAGAGACCCAGTACTTC. Translated: CASSYQGGETQYF.